This T cell receptor beta chain was documented in a study of CXCR3-negative and CXCR3-positive naive CD8 T cells. Study-wide results and limits: A higher hydrophobicity marked the TRB CDR3s of CXCR3-positive naive cells versus CXCR3-negative naive cells. TRB CDR3 properties were used to infer TCR strength, and surface CD5 was comparable between naive subsets.

UMI-tagged TRB cDNA libraries were built via 5' RACE. TCRdb reworked the 5' RACE reads into one entry per CDR3 protein, no DNA. This table lists over 55,000 distinct CDR3 sequences. Regarding this clonotype: The antigen is unknown.

Germline V gene data show CDR1 as SGHAT and CDR2 as FQDESV (reference sequence). This CDR3 has 14 amino acids. The sample consisted of naive CXCR3+ CD8+ T cells from blood. Subset: CD45RO-CCR7+CD27+CD95- naive CD8+ T cells expressing CXCR3 (TNR3+). The chain carries TRBV11-1 and TRBJ2-1; TCRdb lists TRBD2, though no DNA is available to test this call. The TCR originated in a human donor in good health. Some clones in this sample may be carry-over from other donors' samples. The CDR3 here is CASSFRGNYNEQFF.